Described below is a single T cell receptor (beta chain) sequence and its context. The antigen is not known. The sample belongs to a study of T cell responses to AZD1222 COVID-19 vaccine. Study observations and caveats: Repertoire sampling occurred only after the peak T cell response. The donor cohort was predominantly white British with a female majority, and clonal diversity may have been underestimated. Nearly half of the spike-specific TCRs reportedly recognize variant regions that carry no mutations.

CDR3 size: 16 residues. J gave up 6 bases and V 4 bases, and 8 bases lay outside the gene matches. Per germline, CDR1 LNHNV and CDR2 YYDKDF (reference sequence). Sequencing was performed with immunoSEQ multiplex PCR; in TCRdb, only in-frame clones are kept and a portion is missing. This sample has roughly 67,000 clones; approximately 91% occur once, and the top ten carry 7.5% to 9.5%. The TCR was taken from an adult in good health. The sequencing used peripheral blood, collected on day 0 of AZD1222 vaccination. The J gene is TRBJ1-5, the V gene TRBV15, with 11 bases identical to TRBD1. The CDR3 spells CATSTIGQGASQPQHF. The CDR3, as DNA: TGTGCCACCAGCACCATAGGACAGGGGGCGTCTCAGCCCCAGCATTTT.